This entry lists 5 T cell receptor beta chains sequenced from one sample in a study of identical twins. MiXCR was run by TCRdb on the 5' RACE reads, yielding one entry per CDR3 protein. The repertoire consists of some 260,000 distinct CDR3 sequences, with over 12% occurring once and the leading ten covering 8.8%. Sequenced material: memory (CD45RO+) T cells sorted from blood. The receptors were gathered from a woman younger than 35 in good health.

This chain connects TRBV6-1 to TRBJ1-5, with D unresolved. Trimming removed 7 bases from V and 0 bases from J, with 7 bases in between. The germline V gene has CDR1 MNHNS and CDR2 SASEGT. The CDR3 consists of 13 residues. CDR3 residues: CASNSDSNQPQHF. The CDR3, as DNA: TGTGCCAGCAACTCCGATAGCAATCAGCCCCAGCATTTT.

This clonotype was seen a handful of times. Possible read error: a much larger clone is one base away. The chain couples TRBV4-1 to TRBJ1-4; D might be TRBD1 (5 bases). Per germline, CDR1 MGHRA and CDR2 YSYEKL. This CDR3 is built from 15 residues. DNA for the CDR3: TGCCCCAGCAGCGACGCAGGGCTCTACAATGAAAAACTGTTTTTT. This gives the protein CPSSDAGLYNEKLFF.

The chain couples TRBV6-4 to TRBJ2-2; 13 nucleotides align to TRBD2. The CDR3 length is 18 residues. Germline CDR1 MRHNA, CDR2 SNTAGT. Germline trimming cut 5 bases from V and 5 bases from J; bases unmatched to any gene: 11. CDR3 sequence: CASSQSGLAGVRTGELFF. The DNA of the CDR3 is TGTGCCAGCAGTCAGTCAGGACTAGCGGGAGTTCGGACCGGGGAGCTGTTTTTT.

This clonotype has a handful of counts. The chain joins TRBV3-1 to TRBJ1-2; possible D gene TRBD1, 6 bases. CDR1 is LGHDT and CDR2 is YNNKEL in the germline V gene (reference sequence). The V gene lost 0 bases and the J gene lost 2 bases, with 13 bases spanning the gap. The CDR3 extends over 16 amino acids. Written as DNA, the CDR3 is TGTGCCAGCAGCCAAGATCGGAGGACAGAGAACTATGGCTACACCTTC. As protein: CASSQDRRTENYGYTF.

This chain joins TRBV7-9 and TRBJ2-5; the D is unclear. Deletions cut 5 bases from V and 5 bases from J, with 12 bases between. The CDR3 is made up of 13 amino acids. CDR1 is SEHNR, CDR2 FQNEAQ, per germline (reference sequence). The CDR3 DNA is TGTGCCAGCAGCCGCAGGTTGGGGGAGACCCAGTACTTC. Translation: CASSRRLGETQYF.